The clone carrying this T cell receptor beta chain showed up many times. The target antigen is unknown. This sample was included in a study of early T cells in non-severe SARS-CoV-2 infection. Across the whole study: The authors sequenced bulk RNA from unsorted whole blood, leaving chains unpaired.

The study, taken as a whole, reports: Clonotype matching in VDJdb favored anti-spike CD8 responses and did not capture private and CD4 specificities.

Individual cDNA molecules each received unique molecular identifiers attached to them. Using its own MiXCR run on the 5' RACE reads, TCRdb lists one record per CDR3 protein. The sample includes 50,000 or so distinct CDR3 sequences, about 12% of them seen just once. The sequencing input was whole blood. The clonotype comes from an adult who was a healthcare worker with PCR-confirmed SARS-CoV-2 infection or an uninfected control (not recorded which).

The CDR3 region is CASSAFGEVSEQYF. The CDR3 DNA sequence: TGCGCCAGCAGCGCATTCGGGGAAGTCAGCGAGCAGTACTTC. This chain connects TRBV5-1 to TRBJ2-7, with a possible D match to TRBD2 (5 bases). Germline loops: CDR1 SGHRS, CDR2 YFSETQ. Trimming pared 4 bases from V and 6 bases from J, leaving 17 bases between. This CDR3 is built from 14 residues.